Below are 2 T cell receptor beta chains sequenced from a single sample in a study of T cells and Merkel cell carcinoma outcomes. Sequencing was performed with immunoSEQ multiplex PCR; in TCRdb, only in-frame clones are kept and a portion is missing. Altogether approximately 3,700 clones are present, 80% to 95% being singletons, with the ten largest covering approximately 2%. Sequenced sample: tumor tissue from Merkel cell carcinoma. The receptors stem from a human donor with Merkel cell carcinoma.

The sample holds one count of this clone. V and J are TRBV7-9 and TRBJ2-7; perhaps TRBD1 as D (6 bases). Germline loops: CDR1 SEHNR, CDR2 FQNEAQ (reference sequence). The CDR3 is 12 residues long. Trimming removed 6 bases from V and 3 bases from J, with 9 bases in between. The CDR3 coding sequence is TGTGCCAGCAGTGAACAGGGCTACGAGCAGTACTTC. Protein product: CASSEQGYEQYF.

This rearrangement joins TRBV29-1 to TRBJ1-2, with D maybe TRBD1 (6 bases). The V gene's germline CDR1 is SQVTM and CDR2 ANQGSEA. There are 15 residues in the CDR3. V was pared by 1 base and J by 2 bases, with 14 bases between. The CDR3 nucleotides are TGCAGCGTTGAAGGATTGGGGGCGCGGAACTATGGCTACACCTTC. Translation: CSVEGLGARNYGYTF.